Below, 18 T cell receptor beta chains from the same sample are listed, as sequenced in a study of CD8 T cells in Susac syndrome (dated by TCRdb to about 2019). The library was built by means of the immunoSEQ multiplex PCR assay. RNA was extracted using the RNeasy kit, and roughly 0.5 to 1 microgram was reverse transcribed with random hexamers. TCRdb applied fastp at Q25 and MiXCR to the public reads, then kept only in-frame beta chains. Each CDR3 protein gets just one entry, which takes the most common genes and DNA from the rows behind it. This sample has approximately 110,000 distinct CDR3 sequences in its table, and about 96% of those were observed once. Around 0.1% of the sample goes to the ten largest clones. The sequenced material came from CD4+ T cells from PBMCs. These receptor sequences come from a human donor in good health.

The CDR3 region has the DNA TGTGCCAGCAGTCCTGACAGGTTAAATTCACCCCTCCACTTT. Residues: CASSPDRLNSPLHF. The chain joins TRBV6-5 to TRBJ1-6; perhaps TRBD1 as D (6 bases). The ends were cut back, 5 bases at V and 7 bases at J, with 12 bases in the middle. The CDR3 is 14 residues long. Germline CDR1 and CDR2: MNHEY and SVGAGI.

The chain recombines TRBV12-3 or TRBV12-4 with TRBJ1-4; weak D call: TRBD1 (6 bases). The V end lost 3 bases, the J end lost 7 bases, and 12 bases lay between the germline ends. The CDR3 has 14 residues. The CDR3 nucleotides read TGTGCCAGCAGTTTCTCGGGGGGCGGTGAAAAACTGTTTTTT. Protein product: CASSFSGGGEKLFF.

The chain employs TRBV11-3 and TRBJ1-2; 10 nucleotides line up with TRBD1. This CDR3 comprises 14 residues. CDR1 is SGHNT and CDR2 is YENEEA in the germline V gene. The junction had 2 bases not matched to a gene; V was cut back by 4 bases and J by 3 bases. The CDR3 spells CASSSGQGDYGYTF. DNA for the CDR3: TGTGCCAGCAGCTCTGGACAGGGGGACTATGGCTACACCTTC.

The rearrangement uses TRBV5-1 and TRBJ2-5, with D perhaps matching TRBD1 (5 bases). Germline CDR1 is SGHRS and CDR2 is YFSETQ. The CDR3 totals 15 residues. V was trimmed by 4 bases and J by 5 bases, leaving 18 bases between them. CDR3 protein: CASSPPSLAGETQYF. The CDR3, as DNA: TGCGCCAGCAGCCCGCCGAGTCTTGCAGGGGAGACCCAGTACTTC.

The V and J genes are TRBV19 and TRBJ2-3; 8 nucleotides line up with TRBD1. The CDR3 consists of 16 residues. V dropped 4 bases and J dropped 2; count of bases not matched to a gene: 8. Germline V CDR1 and CDR2: LNHDA, SQIVND (reference sequence). In nucleotides, the CDR3 is TGTGCCAGTAGTAAGACAGGGGTGAAATCCACAGATACGCAGTATTTT. This encodes CASSKTGVKSTDTQYF.

The chain employs TRBV25-1 and TRBJ1-1; D uncertain. CDR3 size: 12 residues. Germline V gives CDR1 MGHDK, CDR2 SYGVNS. V was cut by 7 bases and J by 3 bases, with 9 bases left in between. The chain's CDR3 is CASKKGHTEAFF. The CDR3 DNA sequence: TGTGCCAGCAAGAAAGGGCACACTGAAGCTTTCTTT.

The CDR3 DNA follows: TGTGCCACCAGTGATTTGGAGTGGGGGGCATTACCCTCCTACGAGCAGTACTTC. As protein: CATSDLEWGALPSYEQYF. This sequence joins TRBV24-1 and TRBJ2-7; either TRBD1 or TRBD2 may fit D (6 bases each). The germline V and J ends were trimmed by 0 bases and 0 bases, with 17 bases remaining between them. Germline CDR1 reads KGHDR; CDR2 reads SFDVKD. This CDR3 has 18 residues.

The chain is built from TRBV6-6 and TRBJ2-5; D call uncertain. Germline V gives CDR1 MNHNY, CDR2 SVGAGI (reference sequence). V was shortened by 0 bases and J by 5 bases, with 7 bases between the two germline ends. The CDR3 covers 13 residues. The CDR3 DNA is TGTGCCAGCAGTTACTCGGGTCGGGAGACCCAGTACTTC. Protein sequence: CASSYSGRETQYF.

The chain links TRBV3-1 to TRBJ1-6; D gene unclear. V was cut by 4 bases and J by 7 bases, with 5 bases left in between. Germline V gene data show CDR1 as LGHDT and CDR2 as YNNKEL (reference sequence). The CDR3 extends over 12 amino acids. The CDR3 is CASSLGNSPLHF. The DNA for the CDR3 is TGTGCCAGCAGCCTGGGAAATTCACCCCTCCACTTT.

The rearrangement joins TRBV3-1 to TRBJ2-3; TRBD1 or TRBD2 may be the D gene (5 bases each). Trimming shortened V by 0 bases and J by 4 bases, and 14 bases separated the two germline ends. This CDR3 comprises 16 residues. Looked up from germline, CDR1 is LGHDT and CDR2 is YNNKEL (reference sequence). CDR3 DNA sequence: TGTGCCAGCAGCCAAGATAAGAGGGGCAGGGCAGATACGCAGTATTTT. Translating it yields CASSQDKRGRADTQYF.

This chain connects TRBV2 to TRBJ2-7; TRBD1 or TRBD2 may be the D gene (5 bases each). This CDR3 is built from 15 residues. Per germline, CDR1 SNHLY and CDR2 FYNNEI. Trimming removed 7 bases at V and 4 bases at J, with 20 bases between. As DNA, the CDR3 is TGTGCCAGCACCCAAGTTGGGGGTACCACTTACGAGCAGTACTTC. As protein: CASTQVGGTTYEQYF.

This sequence joins TRBV29-1 and TRBJ1-2; tentative D call: TRBD1 (6 bases). The V end lost 7 bases, the J end lost 5 bases, and 14 bases lay between the germline ends. Germline V gene lookup returns CDR1 SQVTM and CDR2 ANQGSEA. The CDR3 contains 12 residues. The CDR3 spells CSALQGGYGYTF. The CDR3 nucleotides are TGCAGCGCATTACAGGGAGGTTATGGCTACACCTTC.

The chain joins TRBV30 to TRBJ2-5; perhaps TRBD2 as D (6 bases). Between the trimmed V and J ends, which lost 1 base and 5 bases, there was a span of 11 bases. Germline lookup yields CDR1 GTSNPN and CDR2 SVGIG (reference sequence). The CDR3 is 13 amino acids. The CDR3 DNA follows: TGTGCCTGGAGTGGCCTGCGGGGCGAGACCCAGTACTTC. Translation gives CAWSGLRGETQYF.

The V gene is TRBV3-1, the J gene TRBJ2-5; D possibly uses TRBD1 or TRBD2 (5 bases each). CDR1 LGHDT and CDR2 YNNKEL come from the germline V gene (reference sequence). The CDR3 covers 13 residues. Trimming cost V 8 bases and J 4 bases, with 14 bases left between them. As DNA, the CDR3 is TGTGCCAGCTCCGCTCCGGGGACAGAGACCCAGTACTTC. Protein product: CASSAPGTETQYF.

The gene calls are TRBV20-1 and TRBJ1-5; TRBD1 agrees at 10 bases. This CDR3 is built from 15 residues. Per the germline V gene, CDR1 is DFQATT and CDR2 is SNEGSKA (reference sequence). The J segment lost 2 bases and the V segment lost 7 bases, leaving 8 bases of the junction unmatched. The CDR3 bases are TGCAGTGTCATGACAGGGGGCGTAGGCAATCAGCCCCAGCATTTT. It is translated as CSVMTGGVGNQPQHF.

This chain uses TRBV27 with TRBJ1-2; 7 nucleotides agree with TRBD1. This CDR3 comprises 14 residues. Germline-derived CDR1 and CDR2 are MNHEY and SMNVEV (reference sequence). The trim removed 5 bases at V and 8 bases at J, leaving 11 bases unmatched. The CDR3 sequence: CASSPQGTALGYTF. CDR3 nucleotides: TGTGCCAGCAGTCCACAGGGGACTGCTCTGGGCTACACCTTC.

V is TRBV4-1 and J is TRBJ2-1; TRBD2 aligns across 8 bases. V dropped 4 bases and J dropped 4; count of bases not matched to a gene: 6. In germline, CDR1 is MGHRA, CDR2 YSYEKL. The CDR3 length is 15 residues. In DNA form, the CDR3 reads TGCGCCAGCAGCCCCGGGAGGGGAGGGTACAATGAGCAGTTCTTC. Its protein product is CASSPGRGGYNEQFF.

The CDR3 region has the DNA TGTGCCACGCGCCGGCGGGCAGGGCAGGATCAGCCCCAGCATTTT. Amino acid sequence: CATRRRAGQDQPQHF. J is TRBJ1-5 and V is TRBV27; tentative D call: TRBD1 (5 bases). Germline V gene data show CDR1 as MNHEY and CDR2 as SMNVEV (reference sequence). Trimming pared 10 bases from V and 5 bases from J, leaving 21 bases between. This CDR3 comprises 15 residues.